This T cell receptor beta chain stems from a study of radiotherapy plus CTLA-4 blockade in lung cancer. Study information: An objective response was seen in around 17% of patients, and disease control in less than 40%.

Notes on the study in general: In blood, early T cell clone dynamics reportedly predicted response best, together with interferon-beta. Some TCR clones had been derived from tumors. These clones expanded in peripheral blood after radiotherapy plus ipilimumab.

Participants had chemo-refractory metastatic non-small-cell lung cancer and were treated with focal radiation plus ipilimumab CTLA-4 blockade. Produced via immunoSEQ multiplex PCR; TCRdb's table is partial and in-frame only. The table lists about 98,000 clones, about 86% of them singletons. CDR1 SSHAT and CDR2 FNYEAQ come from the germline V gene (reference sequence). The CDR3 is made up of 16 amino acids. Concerning this clone: Antigen: not known. Germline is not matched at one junction end, which may reflect a read error.

The TCR originated in a human donor with non-small cell lung cancer that progressed on radiotherapy plus ipilimumab. Specimen: peripheral blood, collected from a patient treated with radiotherapy plus ipilimumab. The chain is built from TRBV7-7 and TRBJ2-1; 13 positions match TRBD2. CDR3 nucleotides: TGTGCTAGCAGTCCGCCGGGACTAGCGGGACACAATGAGCAGTTCTTC. It yields the protein CASSPPGLAGHNEQFF.